One and the same sample provided the 21 T cell receptor beta chains below, sequenced in a study of OX40 agonist ivuxolimab in advanced cancers. TCRdb's copy holds only in-frame clones and misses some; the assay was immunoSEQ multiplex PCR. Of approximately 75,000 clones in the sample, about 73% were seen once. The sequences come from CD4+ or CD8+ T cells sorted from blood, collected in a trial of the OX40 agonist ivuxolimab. The receptors stem from an adult with an advanced solid tumor such as melanoma, head and neck, liver or kidney cancer.

V is TRBV6-1 and J is TRBJ2-5, with TRBD1 as a possible D gene (5 bases). Germline values: CDR1 MNHNS, CDR2 SASEGT. Between the trimmed V and J ends, which lost 5 bases and 0 bases, there was a span of 10 bases. The CDR3 runs 14 residues. The CDR3 here is CASSLNRNQETQYF. In DNA form, the CDR3 reads TGTGCCAGCAGTTTAAACAGGAACCAAGAGACCCAGTACTTC.

The chain joins TRBV19 to TRBJ1-5; the D is unclear. V lost 5 bases and J lost 6, with 17 bases in between. CDR1 LNHDA and CDR2 SQIVND come from the germline V gene (reference sequence). The CDR3 has 15 amino acids. DNA of the CDR3: TGTGCCAGTAGTGCCGGTCCGGGAGACACTCAGCCCCAGCATTTT. Protein sequence: CASSAGPGDTQPQHF.

This clone showed up just once. The rearrangement links TRBV19 to TRBJ2-3, with a tentative D call TRBD1 (12 bases). The CDR3 loop spans 18 amino acids. Trimming left V 8 bases short and J 3 bases short, with 27 bases between. Germline-derived CDR1 and CDR2 are LNHDA and SQIVND (reference sequence). This chain's CDR3 is CASRDRGHTSGSTDTQYF. CDR3 bases: TGTGCCAGTCGGGACAGGGGGCACACTAGCGGGAGTACAGATACGCAGTATTTT. Drawing the rest from reference TRBV19 and TRBJ2-3, the complete variable domain is DGGITQSPKYLFRKEGQNVTLSCEQNLNHDAMYWYRQDPGQGLRLIYYSQIVNDFQKGDIAEGYSVSREKKESFPLTVTSAQKNPTAFYLCASRDRGHTSGSTDTQYFGPGTRLTVL.

The V gene is TRBV19, the J gene TRBJ1-5; no clear D gene. The V gene's germline CDR1 is LNHDA and CDR2 SQIVND (reference sequence). V was shortened by 10 bases and J by 6 bases, with 13 bases between the two germline ends. CDR3 length equals 12 residues. CDR3 sequence (DNA): TGTGCCACCCGTCGAGCGGGTCAGCCCCAGCATTTT. Residues: CATRRAGQPQHF.

This rearrangement joins TRBV6-5 to TRBJ1-2, with 8 bases identical to TRBD1. V shed 0 bases and J 8 bases; nucleotides not matched to a gene: 8. The germline V gene encodes CDR1 MNHEY and CDR2 SVGAGI. This CDR3 is built from 15 residues. The CDR3 loop is CASSYSTQGAGGYTF. The CDR3 nucleotides read TGTGCCAGCAGTTACTCGACGCAGGGGGCAGGGGGCTACACCTTC.

The CDR3 DNA is TGTGCCAGCAGTTTGGTAGGGGGCAACGGAATTTCACCCCTCCACTTT. Translation: CASSLVGGNGISPLHF. This chain uses TRBV27 with TRBJ1-6, with 7 positions matching TRBD1. V lost 3 bases and J lost 9; bases outside the gene matches: 11. The CDR3 runs 16 residues. Looked up from germline, CDR1 is MNHEY and CDR2 is SMNVEV (reference sequence).

The V call is TRBV28, the J call TRBJ1-3; 8 positions match TRBD1. The CDR3 spans 14 residues. CDR1 MDHEN and CDR2 SYDVKM come from the germline V gene. V lost 5 bases, J lost 4 bases, and 4 bases stayed unmatched. The CDR3 sequence is CASSPRQGGNTIYF. The CDR3, as DNA: TGTGCCAGCAGTCCCCGACAGGGGGGAAACACCATATATTTT. The complete variable domain, with remaining parts taken from reference TRBV28 and TRBJ1-3, reads DVKVTQSSRYLVKRTGEKVFLECVQDMDHENMFWYRQDPGLGLRLIYFSYDVKMKEKGDIPEGYSVSREKKERFSLILESASTNQTSMYLCASSPRQGGNTIYFGEGSWLTVV.

This clone has only one observation. This rearrangement joins TRBV7-6 to TRBJ1-1; D may be TRBD1 (5 bases). The CDR3 runs to 17 residues. Trimming stripped 1 base from V and 1 base from J, with 16 bases between. Germline CDR1 SGHVS, CDR2 FNYEAQ. This CDR3 is CASSLVRWEQGNTEAFF. The DNA of the CDR3 is TGTGCCAGCAGCTTAGTTAGGTGGGAGCAGGGGAACACTGAAGCTTTCTTT.

This clone has a single count. The chain uses TRBV6-6 and TRBJ1-1; 9 bases align to TRBD1. The J segment lost 1 base and the V segment lost 5 bases, leaving 8 bases of the junction unmatched. The CDR3 runs to 16 residues. CDR1 and CDR2 from the germline V gene are MNHNY and SVGAGI (reference sequence). The CDR3 protein is CASSLPGTGRNTEAFF. The DNA of the CDR3 is TGTGCCAGCAGTCTCCCCGGGACAGGGAGGAACACTGAAGCTTTCTTT.

The sample holds one count of this clone. This chain uses TRBV7-9 with TRBJ1-4; TRBD1 matches 9 bases. Germline trimming cut 2 bases from V and 8 bases from J; bases unmatched to any gene: 9. This CDR3 region has 16 residues. Germline V gene lookup returns CDR1 SEHNR and CDR2 FQNEAQ (reference sequence). In DNA form, the CDR3 reads TGTGCCAGCAGCTTACTACCGGGACAGGGCGGAGAAAAACTGTTTTTT. Protein: CASSLLPGQGGEKLFF.

The rearrangement links TRBV10-3 to TRBJ2-1; possibly TRBD1 or TRBD2 for D (5 bases each). The CDR3 is made up of 14 amino acids. Trimming cost V 4 bases and J 8 bases, with 15 bases left between them. Germline V CDR1 and CDR2: ENHRY, SYGVKD. CDR3: CAISGGSGVYEQFF. DNA for the CDR3: TGTGCCATCAGTGGGGGGTCTGGGGTGTATGAGCAGTTCTTC.

This clone was recorded a few times. The chain employs TRBV6-1 and TRBJ2-4, with D uncertain. The CDR3 runs 15 residues. The germline V gene encodes CDR1 MNHNS and CDR2 SASEGT. V was cut by 3 bases and J by 1 base, with 10 bases left in between. The CDR3 is CASSDRDMAKNIQYF. The CDR3 nucleotides read TGTGCCAGCAGTGACCGTGACATGGCCAAAAACATTCAGTACTTC.

The chain is built from TRBV6-1 and TRBJ1-2, with 8 bases fitting TRBD1. Germline-derived CDR1 and CDR2 are MNHNS and SASEGT. Trimming took 7 bases from V and 3 from J; bases not matched to a gene: 7. This CDR3 has 14 amino acids. As DNA, the CDR3 is TGTGCCAGCACCCGCAGGGGGCTCGACTATGGCTACACCTTC. It codes for CASTRRGLDYGYTF.

This sequence joins TRBV4-2 and TRBJ2-3; TRBD2 aligns across 9 bases. Germline V gives CDR1 LGHNA, CDR2 YNFKEQ. The CDR3 totals 19 residues. Trimming at V came to 0 bases and at J to 10 bases, leaving 20 bases not matched to a gene. The CDR3 sequence is CASSQDLPRRLAGIGAQYF. The CDR3 DNA is TGTGCCAGCAGCCAAGATTTACCACGGCGGCTAGCGGGGATAGGTGCGCAGTATTTT.

The chain employs TRBV6-1 and TRBJ1-1, with D tentatively TRBD1 (5 bases). The length of the CDR3 is 16 residues. V was cut by 2 bases and J by 4 bases, with 17 bases left in between. From germline, CDR1 is MNHNS and CDR2 SASEGT. CDR3 nucleotides: TGTGCCAGCAGTGAACATGTAAGGGGTAGGGTCACTGAAGCTTTCTTT. It translates to CASSEHVRGRVTEAFF.

This clone has only a few counts. This chain links TRBV29-1 with TRBJ1-2; perhaps TRBD1 as D (6 bases). Trimming stripped 7 bases from V and 5 bases from J, with 14 bases between. Germline assignment: CDR1 SQVTM and CDR2 ANQGSEA. The CDR3 has 12 residues. The CDR3 sequence: CSAGGAEYGYTF. CDR3 nucleotides: TGCAGCGCTGGGGGGGCGGAGTATGGCTACACCTTC.

The rearrangement uses TRBV5-1 and TRBJ2-3; TRBD1 agrees at 9 bases. Germline V lookup: CDR1 SGHRS, CDR2 YFSETQ. J was trimmed by 2 bases and V by 4 bases; bases with no gene match: 11. The CDR3 runs to 17 residues. The CDR3 spells CASSPAGTGLITDTQYF. The CDR3 nucleotides are TGCGCCAGCAGCCCCGCCGGGACAGGGCTAATCACAGATACGCAGTATTTT.

The rearrangement joins TRBV19 to TRBJ2-1, with D possibly being TRBD2 (5 bases). This CDR3 is built from 12 residues. Trimming removed 8 bases from V and 6 bases from J, with 11 bases in between. Germline V gives CDR1 LNHDA, CDR2 SQIVND (reference sequence). The CDR3 is CASGVAGNEQFF. The CDR3, as DNA: TGTGCCAGTGGGGTTGCGGGCAATGAGCAGTTCTTC.

The V call is TRBV2, the J call TRBJ2-7; maybe TRBD2 (5 bases). Germline V gene sequence: CDR1 SNHLY, CDR2 FYNNEI. Trimming left V 8 bases short and J 6 bases short, with 20 bases between. This CDR3 region has 14 residues. CDR3 region: CASVRAPDLGEQYF. CDR3 sequence (DNA): TGTGCCAGCGTGAGGGCTCCGGACCTCGGCGAGCAGTACTTC.

This chain joins TRBV7-3 and TRBJ2-2; the D gene is possibly TRBD2 (6 bases). The V and J ends lost 10 bases and 4 bases respectively, with 19 bases between them. The V gene's germline CDR1 is SGHTA and CDR2 FQGTGA. This CDR3 has 15 residues. CDR3 loop: CATSGAEGSTGELFF. CDR3 coding DNA: TGTGCCACCAGTGGGGCGGAGGGGAGCACCGGGGAGCTGTTTTTT.

The chain employs TRBV5-5 and TRBJ1-3; no clear D. This CDR3 is built from 15 residues. The germline CDR1 and CDR2 sequences are SGHKS and YYEKEE (reference sequence). V shed 0 bases and J shed 0 bases, with 7 bases lying between them. The CDR3 region is CASSLEGSSGNTIYF. The CDR3 DNA follows: TGTGCCAGCAGCTTGGAGGGATCCTCTGGAAACACCATATATTTT.